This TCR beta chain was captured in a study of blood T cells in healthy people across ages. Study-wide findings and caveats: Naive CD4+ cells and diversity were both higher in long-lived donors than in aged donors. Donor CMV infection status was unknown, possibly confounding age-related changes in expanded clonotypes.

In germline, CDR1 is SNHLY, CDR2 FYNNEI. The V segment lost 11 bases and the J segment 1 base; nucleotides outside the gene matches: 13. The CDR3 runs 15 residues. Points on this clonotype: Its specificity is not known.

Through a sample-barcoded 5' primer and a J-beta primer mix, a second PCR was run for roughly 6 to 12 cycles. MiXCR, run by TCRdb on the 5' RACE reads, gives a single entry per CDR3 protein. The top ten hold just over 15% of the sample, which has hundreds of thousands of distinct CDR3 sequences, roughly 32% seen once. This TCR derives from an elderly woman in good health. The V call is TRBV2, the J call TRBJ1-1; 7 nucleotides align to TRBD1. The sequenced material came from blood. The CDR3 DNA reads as TGTGCCGACCAGGGAGGGGGCGTGGAGAACACTGAAGCTTTCTTT. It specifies CADQGGGVENTEAFF.